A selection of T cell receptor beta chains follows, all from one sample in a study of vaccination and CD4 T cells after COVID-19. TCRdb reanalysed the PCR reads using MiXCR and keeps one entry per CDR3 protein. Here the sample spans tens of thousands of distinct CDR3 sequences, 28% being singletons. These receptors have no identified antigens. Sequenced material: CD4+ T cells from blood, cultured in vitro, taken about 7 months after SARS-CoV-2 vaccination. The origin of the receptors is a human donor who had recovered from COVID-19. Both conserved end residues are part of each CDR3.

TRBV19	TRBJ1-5	CASKLRNQPQHF
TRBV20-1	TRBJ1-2	CSASAGPPQGYTF
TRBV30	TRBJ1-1	CAWTPREGTEAFF
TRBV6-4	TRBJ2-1	CASSRLAGYNEQFF
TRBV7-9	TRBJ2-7	CASSSDRVGFYEQYF
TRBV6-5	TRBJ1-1	CASSYSTGGGTEAFF
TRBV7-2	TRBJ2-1	CASEQGVIYNEQFF
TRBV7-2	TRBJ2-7	CASKALPLADYEQYF
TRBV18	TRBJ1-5	CASSVQGQDQPQHF
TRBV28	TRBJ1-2	CASSSTFGRANYGYTF
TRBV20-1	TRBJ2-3	CSARPTLWTDTQYF
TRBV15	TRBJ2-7	CATSRIAQRHEQYF
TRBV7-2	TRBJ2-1	CASSLVDGYEQFF
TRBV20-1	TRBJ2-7	CSARGSGRSSYEQYF
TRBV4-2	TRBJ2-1	CASSQELRTHNEQFF
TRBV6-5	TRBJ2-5	CASSYGGSSQETQYF
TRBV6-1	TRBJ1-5	CASSPHGRQGAIQPQHF
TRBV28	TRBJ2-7	CAESTSRESYEQYF
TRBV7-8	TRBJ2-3	CASTKRSSTDTQYF
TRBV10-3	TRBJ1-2	CAISFASSGLDGYTF
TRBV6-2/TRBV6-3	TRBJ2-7	CASSYGGAGRPPYEQYF
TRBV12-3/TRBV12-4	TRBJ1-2	CASSLDPLSHGYTF
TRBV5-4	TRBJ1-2	CASSDSRGGYTF
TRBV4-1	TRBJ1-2	CASSQAIQYRGYYGYTF
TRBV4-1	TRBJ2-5	CASSLIPSETQYF
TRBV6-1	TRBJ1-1	CASSEGAGTNTEAFF
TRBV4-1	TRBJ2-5	CASSQEGAGGPQLKTQYF
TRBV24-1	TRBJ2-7	CATSEERGYEQYF
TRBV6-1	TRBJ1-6	CATDQQGGRSPLHF
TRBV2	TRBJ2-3	CASSEGAGTQYF
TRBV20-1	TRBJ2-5	CSATPTGDQETQYF
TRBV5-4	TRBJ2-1	CASSPGSLINEQFF
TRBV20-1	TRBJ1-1	CSATLPGRLTEAFF
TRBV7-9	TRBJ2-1	CASSSGLADYNEQFF
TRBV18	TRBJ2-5	CASSPAQGAGETQYF
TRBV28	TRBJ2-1	CASIRSGPLFNEQFF
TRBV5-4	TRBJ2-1	CASSRAAGVLNNEQFF